Listed below are T cell receptor beta chains from one sample, sequenced in a study of beta chain features in type 1 diabetes. Profiled with immunoSEQ multiplex PCR; TCRdb holds only in-frame clones, not every one. The sample lists 300,000 to 350,000 clones; around 20% were seen once. Sequencing was carried out using naive CD4+ T cells from blood. The receptors here all came from a woman aged 18-30 years in good health. CDR3s leave out the opening cysteine and the closing phenylalanine or tryptophan. The D gene is left open where the match is weak.

TRBD1	TRBJ2-7	TRBV29-1	SGSGGGEQY
-	TRBJ2-3	TRBV4-1	ASSLHGLSTDTQY
TRBD2	TRBJ2-1	TRBV5-1	ASSPGTSGAYNEQF
TRBD2	TRBJ2-3	TRBV4-2	ASSQTGLASDTQY
-	TRBJ1-4	TRBV7-2	ASSLVGREGKLF
-	TRBJ2-7	TRBV7-2	ASSLDRKAYEQY
TRBD2	TRBJ2-1	TRBV7-9	ASSWGTSGGEQF
TRBD2	TRBJ2-1	TRBV10-2	ASSASGNEQF
-	TRBJ1-5	TRBV19	ASSRPSGVQPQH
-	TRBJ2-5	TRBV7-9	ASSSPYGTQY
-	TRBJ2-3	TRBV4-3	ASSQVGRDVNTQY
-	TRBJ2-1	TRBV29-1	SVGRDSTNEQF
TRBD2	TRBJ2-5	TRBV9	ASSVAPAGGRLQETQY
TRBD1	TRBJ2-7	TRBV20-1	SARGGDRWY
TRBD1	TRBJ1-2	TRBV11-2	ASSVLQGADGYT
-	TRBJ2-3	TRBV7-8	ASSFRTDPFTDTQY
-	TRBJ2-3	TRBV9	ASSPGSNTDTQY
-	TRBJ2-1	TRBV29-1	SVVGGAHEQF
TRBD1	TRBJ2-5	TRBV5-4	ASSLGPGQGETQY
TRBD1	TRBJ2-1	TRBV2	ASSYNSGTGTYNEQF
TRBD1	TRBJ2-6	TRBV6-1	ASSTGGSGANVLT
TRBD1	TRBJ1-3	TRBV9	ASSGGQGPNTIY
-	TRBJ2-5	TRBV5-1	ASSLGQVLPGTQY
-	TRBJ2-2	TRBV27	ASARSGNTGELF
TRBD2	TRBJ2-3	TRBV4-1	ASSQPGGSLDTQY
TRBD2	TRBJ2-5	TRBV15	ATSSPGTSGFQETQY
-	TRBJ2-3	TRBV4-3	ASSLSRIDTQY
TRBD1	TRBJ2-1	TRBV7-2	ASRGDRGSYNEQF
-	TRBJ2-6	TRBV2	ASSATGPSGANVLT
-	TRBJ2-7	TRBV4-3	ASSHGLQGGYEQY
TRBD1	TRBJ2-5	TRBV6-5	ASSPGDRGMETQY
TRBD1	TRBJ2-3	TRBV23-1	ASSRPYGTGGRGDTQY
TRBD1	TRBJ1-1	TRBV4-1	ASSQGGTGGTEAF
TRBD2	TRBJ2-7	TRBV25-1	ASSEYREAAKQY
TRBD2	TRBJ2-1	TRBV7-8	ASSLSSGSFNEQF
TRBD1	TRBJ2-3	TRBV2	ASRGQGGTDTQY
TRBD1	TRBJ2-5	TRBV4-2	ASSQDDHRGLIETQY
-	TRBJ1-2	TRBV12-5	ASGLSSGVYGYT
-	TRBJ1-6	TRBV30	AWKGGAGSPLH
TRBD2	TRBJ2-5	TRBV5-1	ASSLEGLAGARTQY
TRBD2	TRBJ2-3	TRBV18	ASVAGGADTQY
-	TRBJ2-4	TRBV6-5	ASSYRGFIRQY
-	TRBJ1-2	TRBV9	ASSVGQSYGYT
-	TRBJ1-4	TRBV6-5	ASSYGRATNEKLF
TRBD1	TRBJ2-5	TRBV18	ASELDRGSETQY
TRBD1	TRBJ1-5	TRBV29-1	SVVQGNNQPQH
TRBD1	TRBJ1-1	TRBV5-4	ASSRDRGRIIEAF
-	TRBJ1-1	TRBV7-9	ASTREWAGKAF
TRBD2	TRBJ2-1	TRBV9	ASSARLAGDRRHEQF
TRBD1	TRBJ2-7	TRBV27	ASSFLGNRGLGYEQY